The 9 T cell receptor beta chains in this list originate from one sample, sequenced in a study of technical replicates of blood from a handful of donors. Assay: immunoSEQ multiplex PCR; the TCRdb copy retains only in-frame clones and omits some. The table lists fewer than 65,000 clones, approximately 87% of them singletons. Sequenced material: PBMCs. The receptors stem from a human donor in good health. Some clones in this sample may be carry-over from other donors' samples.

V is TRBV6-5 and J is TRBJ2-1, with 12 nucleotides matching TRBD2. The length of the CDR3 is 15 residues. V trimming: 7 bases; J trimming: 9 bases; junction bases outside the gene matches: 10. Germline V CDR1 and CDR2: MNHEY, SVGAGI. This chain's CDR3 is CASTNLAGGRFEQFF. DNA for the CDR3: TGTGCCAGCACCAACCTAGCGGGGGGGCGGTTTGAGCAGTTCTTC.

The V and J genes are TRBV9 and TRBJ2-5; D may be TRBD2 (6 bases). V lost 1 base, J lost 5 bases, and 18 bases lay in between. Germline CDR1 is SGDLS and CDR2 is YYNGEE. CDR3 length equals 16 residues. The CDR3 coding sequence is TGTGCCAGCAGCGTATTTCCGCGGGGTGAGTGGGAGACCCAGTACTTC. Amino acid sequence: CASSVFPRGEWETQYF.

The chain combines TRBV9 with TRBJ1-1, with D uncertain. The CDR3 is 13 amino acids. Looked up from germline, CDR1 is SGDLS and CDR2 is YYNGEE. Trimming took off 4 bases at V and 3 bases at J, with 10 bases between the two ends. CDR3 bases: TGTGCCAGCAGCCCCCGAGATGACACTGAAGCTTTCTTT. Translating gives CASSPRDDTEAFF.

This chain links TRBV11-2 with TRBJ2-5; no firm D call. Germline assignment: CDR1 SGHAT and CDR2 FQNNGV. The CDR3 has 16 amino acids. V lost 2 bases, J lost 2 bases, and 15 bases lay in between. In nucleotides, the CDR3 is TGTGCCAGCAGCTTAATGGGCTCTGGTCCTCAAGAGACCCAGTACTTC. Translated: CASSLMGSGPQETQYF.

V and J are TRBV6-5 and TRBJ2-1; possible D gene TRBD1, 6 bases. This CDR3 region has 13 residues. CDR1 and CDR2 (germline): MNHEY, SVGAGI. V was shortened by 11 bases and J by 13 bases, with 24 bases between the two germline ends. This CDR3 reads CAVNQGPGSSQFF. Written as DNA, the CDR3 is TGTGCCGTGAACCAGGGGCCGGGGAGTAGCCAGTTCTTC.

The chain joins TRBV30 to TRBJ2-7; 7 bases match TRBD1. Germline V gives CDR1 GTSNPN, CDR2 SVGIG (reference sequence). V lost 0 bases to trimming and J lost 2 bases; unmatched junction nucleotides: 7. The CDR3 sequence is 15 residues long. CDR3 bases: TGTGCCTGGAGTGTCTCCGGGACAGCTACCTACGAGCAGTACTTC. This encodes CAWSVSGTATYEQYF.

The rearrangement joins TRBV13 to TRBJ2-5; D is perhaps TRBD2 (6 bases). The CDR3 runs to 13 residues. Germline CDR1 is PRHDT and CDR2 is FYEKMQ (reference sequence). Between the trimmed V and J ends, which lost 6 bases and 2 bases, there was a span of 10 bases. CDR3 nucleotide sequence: TGTGCCAGCAGGATACGGGGGCAAGAGACCCAGTACTTC. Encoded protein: CASRIRGQETQYF.

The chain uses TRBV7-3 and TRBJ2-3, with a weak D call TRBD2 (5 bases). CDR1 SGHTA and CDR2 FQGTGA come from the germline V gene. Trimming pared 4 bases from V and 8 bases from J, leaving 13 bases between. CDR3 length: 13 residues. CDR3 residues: CASSSAVGGTQYF. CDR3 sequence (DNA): TGTGCCAGCAGCTCTGCCGTCGGAGGTACGCAGTATTTT. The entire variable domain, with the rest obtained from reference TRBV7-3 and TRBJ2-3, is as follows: GAGVSQTPSNKVTEKGKYVELRCDPISGHTALYWYRQSLGQGPEFLIYFQGTGAADDSGLPNDRFFAVRPEGSVSTLKIQRTERGDSAVYLCASSSAVGGTQYFGPGTRLTVL.

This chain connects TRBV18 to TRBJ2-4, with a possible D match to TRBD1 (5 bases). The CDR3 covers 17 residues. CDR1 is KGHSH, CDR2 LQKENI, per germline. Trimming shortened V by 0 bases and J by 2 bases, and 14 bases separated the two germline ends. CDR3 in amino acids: CASSPPGGGATKNIQYF. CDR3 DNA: TGTGCCAGCTCACCACCGGGCGGTGGGGCTACCAAAAACATTCAGTACTTC.